Below, 8 T cell receptor beta chains from the same sample are listed, as sequenced in a study of T cell responses to AZD1222 COVID-19 vaccine. Assay used: immunoSEQ multiplex PCR; TCRdb lists only in-frame clones, some missing. There are roughly 150,000 clones in the sample; 90% occur only once, and more than 1.3% lies in the top ten. Specimen: peripheral blood, collected 28 days after the second AZD1222 dose. These receptors came from an adult who received the AZD1222 COVID-19 vaccine.

The chain carries TRBV6-5 and TRBJ2-7; 7 bases are shared with TRBD1. This CDR3 is built from 12 residues. V lost 2 bases, J lost 9 bases, and 4 bases stayed unmatched. Germline V gene sequence: CDR1 MNHEY, CDR2 SVGAGI. In nucleotides, the CDR3 is TGTGCCAGCAGTTACGCCAGGGGGAGGCAGTACTTC. Translated, it gives CASSYARGRQYF.

The V call is TRBV3-1 (or the pseudogene TRBV3-2), the J call TRBJ2-2; D not certain. Trimming removed 0 bases from V and 13 bases from J, with 6 bases in between. This CDR3 is built from 11 residues. Germline lookup yields CDR1 LGHDT and CDR2 YNNKEL (reference sequence). CDR3 region: CASSQDRLLFF. The CDR3 region has the DNA TGTGCCAGCAGCCAAGATCGACTGCTGTTTTTT.

The count of this clone is one. The chain links TRBV6-1 to TRBJ1-1; D is unclear. Per the germline V gene, CDR1 is MNHNS and CDR2 is SASEGT. The CDR3 sequence is 13 residues long. V shed 2 bases and J shed 3 bases, with 7 bases lying between them. The CDR3 DNA follows: TGTGCCAGCAGTGAAATAAGGTACACTGAAGCTTTCTTT. Translated: CASSEIRYTEAFF.

J is TRBJ1-3 and V is TRBV6-5; D not certain. The CDR3 is made up of 14 amino acids. In germline, CDR1 is MNHEY, CDR2 SVGAGI. V lost 10 bases, J lost 4 bases, and 17 bases lay in between. CDR3 in amino acids: CATGRKGSGNTIYF. In DNA, the CDR3 is TGTGCCACCGGACGGAAGGGTTCCGGAAACACCATATATTTT.

The rearrangement links TRBV27 to TRBJ2-3; no clear D gene. The ends were cut back, 9 bases at V and 1 base at J, with 5 bases in the middle. Germline V CDR1 and CDR2: MNHEY, SMNVEV (reference sequence). CDR3 length: 11 residues. CDR3 DNA sequence: TGTGCCAGTTTTGGCACAGATACGCAGTATTTT. Protein sequence: CASFGTDTQYF.

The chain combines TRBV5-6 with TRBJ1-2; TRBD1 might be the D (5 bases). From germline, CDR1 is SGHDT and CDR2 YYEEEE. The CDR3 runs to 13 residues. V was trimmed by 4 bases and J by 4 bases, leaving 11 bases between them. The CDR3: CASSDRGAYGYTF. The CDR3 region has the DNA TGTGCCAGCAGCGATAGGGGTGCCTATGGCTACACCTTC.

The J gene is TRBJ2-3, the V gene TRBV29-1, with D unresolved. Trimming cost V 0 bases and J 6 bases, with 13 bases left between them. In germline, CDR1 is SQVTM, CDR2 ANQGSEA. The CDR3 runs 14 residues. CDR3 sequence: CSVEDRGNHDTQYF. The CDR3 DNA follows: TGCAGCGTTGAAGACCGTGGCAACCACGATACGCAGTATTTT.

V is TRBV19 and J is TRBJ2-5; unclear D gene. The V gene's germline CDR1 is LNHDA and CDR2 SQIVND (reference sequence). The V and J ends lost 1 base and 4 bases respectively, with 10 bases between them. The CDR3 is 14 amino acids. Here the CDR3 DNA reads TGTGCCAGTAGTATAGCGTCCAGCCGAGAGACCCAGTACTTC. Translation: CASSIASSRETQYF.